A single sample is the source of the 4 T cell receptor beta chains below, sequenced in a study of cytomegalovirus exposure and HLA in healthy donors. PCR primers comprised 60 Vbeta and 13 Jbeta primers. The table came from immunoSEQ multiplex PCR; TCRdb's copy has only in-frame clones and leaves some out. The sample consists of around 80,000 clones, more than 50% of them appearing once. The sample comprised PBMCs. All receptors come from a male donor in good health and CMV-seropositive.

This sequence joins TRBV10-2 and TRBJ1-2; D is unclear. Per the germline V gene, CDR1 is WSHSY and CDR2 is SAAADI. The CDR3 runs 10 residues. V lost 7 bases to trimming and J lost 7 bases, with 7 bases between them. As DNA, the CDR3 is TGCGCCAGCACTTTGAGTGGCTACACCTTC. Translated: CASTLSGYTF.

The chain recombines TRBV5-6 with TRBJ1-4, with D possibly TRBD1 on 6 matching bases. Between the trimmed V and J ends, which lost 2 bases and 0 bases, there was a span of 14 bases. This CDR3 comprises 17 residues. Germline V gene data show CDR1 as SGHDT and CDR2 as YYEEEE. Written as DNA, the CDR3 is TGTGCCAGCAGCTTTTGGGGGCTCCCCACAACTAATGAAAAACTGTTTTTT. This encodes CASSFWGLPTTNEKLFF.

V gene TRBV27 combines with J gene TRBJ1-5; a possible D gene is TRBD1 (6 bases). CDR1 is MNHEY and CDR2 is SMNVEV in the germline V gene (reference sequence). V gave up 5 bases and J gave up 5 bases, with 13 bases separating them. The CDR3 loop spans 14 amino acids. CDR3 nucleotides: TGTGCCAGCAGTCTACAGGGTCTCGATCAGCCCCAGCATTTT. Amino acid sequence: CASSLQGLDQPQHF.

V is TRBV6-5 and J is TRBJ2-1, with 12 bases lining up with TRBD2. This CDR3 comprises 15 residues. The ends lost 4 bases at V and 8 bases at J; junction bases unmatched: 6. The V gene's germline CDR1 is MNHEY and CDR2 SVGAGI. The CDR3 sequence is CASSSLAGGHDEQFF. The CDR3 DNA follows: TGTGCCAGCAGTTCGCTAGCGGGGGGGCACGATGAGCAGTTCTTC.